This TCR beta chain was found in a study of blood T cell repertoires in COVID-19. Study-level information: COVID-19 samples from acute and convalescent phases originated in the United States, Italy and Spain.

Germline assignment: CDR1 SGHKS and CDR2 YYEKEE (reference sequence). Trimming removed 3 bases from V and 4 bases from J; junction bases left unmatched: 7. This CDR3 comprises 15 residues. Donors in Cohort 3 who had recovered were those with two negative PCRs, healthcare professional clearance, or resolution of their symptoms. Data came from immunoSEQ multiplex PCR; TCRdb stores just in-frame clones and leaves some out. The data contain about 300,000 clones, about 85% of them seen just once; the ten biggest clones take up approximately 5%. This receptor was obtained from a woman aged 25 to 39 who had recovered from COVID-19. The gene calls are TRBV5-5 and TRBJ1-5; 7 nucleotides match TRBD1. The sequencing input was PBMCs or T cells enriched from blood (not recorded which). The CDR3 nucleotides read TGTGCCAGCAGCTCAACAGGGGCCCAAAATCAGCCCCAGCATTTT. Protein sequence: CASSSTGAQNQPQHF.